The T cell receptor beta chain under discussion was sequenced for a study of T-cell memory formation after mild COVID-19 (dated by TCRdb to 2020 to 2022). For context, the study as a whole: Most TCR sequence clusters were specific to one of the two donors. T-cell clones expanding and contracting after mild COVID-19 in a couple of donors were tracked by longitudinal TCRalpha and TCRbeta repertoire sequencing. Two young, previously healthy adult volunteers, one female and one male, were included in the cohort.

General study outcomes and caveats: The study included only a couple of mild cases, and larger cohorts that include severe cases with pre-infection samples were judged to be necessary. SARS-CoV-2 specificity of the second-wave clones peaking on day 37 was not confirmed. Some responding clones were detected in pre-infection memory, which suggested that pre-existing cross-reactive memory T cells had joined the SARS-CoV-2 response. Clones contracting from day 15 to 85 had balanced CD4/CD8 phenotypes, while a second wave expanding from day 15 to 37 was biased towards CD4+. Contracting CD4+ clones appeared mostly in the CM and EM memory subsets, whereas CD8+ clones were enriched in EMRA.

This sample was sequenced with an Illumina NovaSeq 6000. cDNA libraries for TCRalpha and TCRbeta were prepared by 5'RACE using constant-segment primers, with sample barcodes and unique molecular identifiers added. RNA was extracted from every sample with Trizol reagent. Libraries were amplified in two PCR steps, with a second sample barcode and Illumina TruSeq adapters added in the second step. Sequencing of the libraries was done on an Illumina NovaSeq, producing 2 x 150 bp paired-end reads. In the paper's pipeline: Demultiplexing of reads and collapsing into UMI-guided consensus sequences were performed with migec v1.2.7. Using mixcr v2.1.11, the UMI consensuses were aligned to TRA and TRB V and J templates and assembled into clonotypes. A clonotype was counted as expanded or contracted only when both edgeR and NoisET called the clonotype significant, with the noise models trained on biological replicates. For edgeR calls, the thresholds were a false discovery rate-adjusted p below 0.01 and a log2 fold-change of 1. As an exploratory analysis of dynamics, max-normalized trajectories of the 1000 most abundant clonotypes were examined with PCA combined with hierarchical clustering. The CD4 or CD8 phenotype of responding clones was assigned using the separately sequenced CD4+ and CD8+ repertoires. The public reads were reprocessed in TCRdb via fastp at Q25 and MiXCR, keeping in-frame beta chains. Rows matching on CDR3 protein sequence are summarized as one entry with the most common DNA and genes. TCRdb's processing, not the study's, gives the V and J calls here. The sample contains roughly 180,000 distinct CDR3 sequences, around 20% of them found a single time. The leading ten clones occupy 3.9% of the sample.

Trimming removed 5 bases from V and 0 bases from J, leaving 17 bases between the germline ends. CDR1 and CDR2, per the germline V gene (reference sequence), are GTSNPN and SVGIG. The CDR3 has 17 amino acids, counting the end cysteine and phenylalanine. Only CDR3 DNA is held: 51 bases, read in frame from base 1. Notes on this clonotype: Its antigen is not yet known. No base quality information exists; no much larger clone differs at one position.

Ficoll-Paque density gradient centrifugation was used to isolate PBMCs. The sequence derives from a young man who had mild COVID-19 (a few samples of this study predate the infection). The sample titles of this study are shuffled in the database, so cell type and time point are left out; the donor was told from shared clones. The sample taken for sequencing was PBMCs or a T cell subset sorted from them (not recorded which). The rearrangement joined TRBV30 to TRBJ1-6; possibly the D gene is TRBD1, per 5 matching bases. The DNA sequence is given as TGTGCCTGGGGCCCCCCGGGGGGGTACTCCTATAATTCACCCCTCCACTTT. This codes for CAWGPPGGYSYNSPLHF. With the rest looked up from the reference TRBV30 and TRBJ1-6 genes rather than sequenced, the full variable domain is SQTIHQWPATLVQPVGSPLSLECTVEGTSNPNLYWYRQAAGRGLQLLFYSVGIGQISSEVPQNLSASRPQDRQFILSSKKLLLSDSGFYLCAWGPPGGYSYNSPLHFGNGTRLTVT.